This TCR beta chain comes out of a study of cytotoxic CD8 clonotypes in ibrutinib-treated CLL. Whole-study context: Investigators collected response samples after a median around 12 months of treatment, range 6 to 36.

The protocol was immunoSEQ multiplex PCR, while the TCRdb copy is restricted to in-frame clones and leaves out a portion. This sample yields approximately 350,000 clones, of which under 70% are seen a single time; roughly 6.8% belongs to the top ten. Germline V gene sequence: CDR1 SGHRS, CDR2 YFSETQ. This CDR3 spans 17 amino acids. The ends lost 0 bases at V and 4 bases at J; junction bases unmatched: 9. Specimen: PBMCs, collected after 36 months of ibrutinib treatment. This chain links TRBV5-1 with TRBJ2-3, with 9 bases identical to TRBD2. This sequence was found in a human donor with chronic lymphocytic leukemia. The CDR3 DNA is TGCGCCAGCAGCTTGGGGGGCCTTAGCGGGAGATCAGATACGCAGTATTTT. Encoded protein: CASSLGGLSGRSDTQYF. Supplemented by reference TRBV5-1 and TRBJ2-3, the full variable domain reads KAGVTQTPRYLIKTRGQQVTLSCSPISGHRSVSWYQQTPGQGLQFLFEYFSETQRNKGNFPGRFSGRQFSNSRSEMNVSTLELGDSALYLCASSLGGLSGRSDTQYFGPGTRLTVL.